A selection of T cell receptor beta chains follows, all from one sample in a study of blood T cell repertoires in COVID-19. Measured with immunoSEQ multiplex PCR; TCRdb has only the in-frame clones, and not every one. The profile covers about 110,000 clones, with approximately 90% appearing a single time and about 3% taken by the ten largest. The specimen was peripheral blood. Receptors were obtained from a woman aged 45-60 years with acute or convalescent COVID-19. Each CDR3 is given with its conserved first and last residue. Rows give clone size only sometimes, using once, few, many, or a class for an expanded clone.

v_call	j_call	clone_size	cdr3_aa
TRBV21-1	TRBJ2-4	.	CASSKASGQPLAKNIQYF
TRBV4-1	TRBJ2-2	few	CASSQGLLNTGELFF
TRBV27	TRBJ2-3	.	CASSLGGSSTDTQYF
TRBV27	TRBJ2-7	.	CASSKLAGGSYEQYF
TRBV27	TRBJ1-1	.	CASSRQGSTEAFF
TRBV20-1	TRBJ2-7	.	CSASLTSGTPTLYEQYF
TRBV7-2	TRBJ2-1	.	CASSSSSGSPYNEQFF
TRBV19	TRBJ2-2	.	CASSMVREGTGELFF
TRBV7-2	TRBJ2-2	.	CASSLVATNTGELFF
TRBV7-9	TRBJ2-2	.	CASSWVTSGRGTGELFF
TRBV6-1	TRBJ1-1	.	CASSGGQGFRRNTEAFF
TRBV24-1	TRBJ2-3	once	CAIGDRGTDTQYF
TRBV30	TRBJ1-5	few	CAWAGVSQPQHF
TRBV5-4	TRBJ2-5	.	CASSYGQDQETQYF